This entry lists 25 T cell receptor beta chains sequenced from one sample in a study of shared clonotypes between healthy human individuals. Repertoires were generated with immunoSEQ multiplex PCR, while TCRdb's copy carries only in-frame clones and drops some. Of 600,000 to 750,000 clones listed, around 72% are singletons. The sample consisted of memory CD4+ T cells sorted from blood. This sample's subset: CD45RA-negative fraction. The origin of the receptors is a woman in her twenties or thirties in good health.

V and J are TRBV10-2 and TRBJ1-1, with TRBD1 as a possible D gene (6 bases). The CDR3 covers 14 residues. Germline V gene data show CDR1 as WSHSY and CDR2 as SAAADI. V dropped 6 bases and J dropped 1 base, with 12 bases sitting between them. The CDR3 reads CASSIRTANTEAFF. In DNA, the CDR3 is TGCGCCAGCAGCATTAGGACAGCGAACACTGAAGCTTTCTTT.

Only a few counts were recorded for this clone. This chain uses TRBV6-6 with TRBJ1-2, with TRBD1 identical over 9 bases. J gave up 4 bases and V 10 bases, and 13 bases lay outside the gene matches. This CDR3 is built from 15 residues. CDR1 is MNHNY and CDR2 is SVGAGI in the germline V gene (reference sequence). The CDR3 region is CAIMGDRDLLYGYTF. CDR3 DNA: TGTGCCATCATGGGGGACAGGGACCTTCTCTATGGCTACACCTTC.

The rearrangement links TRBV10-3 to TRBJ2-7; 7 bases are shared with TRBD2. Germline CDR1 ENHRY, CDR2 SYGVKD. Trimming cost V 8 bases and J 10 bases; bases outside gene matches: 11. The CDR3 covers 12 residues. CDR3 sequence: CAIGGGGDKQYF. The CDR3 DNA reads TGTGCCATCGGGGGGGGAGGAGATAAACAGTACTTC.

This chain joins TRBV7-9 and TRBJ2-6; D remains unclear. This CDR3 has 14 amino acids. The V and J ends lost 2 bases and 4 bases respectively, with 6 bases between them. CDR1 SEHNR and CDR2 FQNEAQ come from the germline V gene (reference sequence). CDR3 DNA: TGTGCCAGCAGCTTAACGCTCGGGGCCAACGTCCTGACTTTC. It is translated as CASSLTLGANVLTF.

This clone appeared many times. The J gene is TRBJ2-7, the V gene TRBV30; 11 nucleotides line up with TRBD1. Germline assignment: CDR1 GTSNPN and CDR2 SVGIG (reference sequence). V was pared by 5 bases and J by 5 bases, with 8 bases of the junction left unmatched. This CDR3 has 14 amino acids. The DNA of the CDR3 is TGTGCCTGGGTAAGGGGGACAGGGGGACACGAGCAGTACTTC. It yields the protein CAWVRGTGGHEQYF.

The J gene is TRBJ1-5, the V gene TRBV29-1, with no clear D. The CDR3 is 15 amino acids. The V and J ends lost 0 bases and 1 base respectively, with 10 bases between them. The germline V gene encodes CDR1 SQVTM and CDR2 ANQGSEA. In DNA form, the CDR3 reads TGCAGCGTTGAAGAAGAAGGGAGGAGCAATCAGCCCCAGCATTTT. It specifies CSVEEEGRSNQPQHF.

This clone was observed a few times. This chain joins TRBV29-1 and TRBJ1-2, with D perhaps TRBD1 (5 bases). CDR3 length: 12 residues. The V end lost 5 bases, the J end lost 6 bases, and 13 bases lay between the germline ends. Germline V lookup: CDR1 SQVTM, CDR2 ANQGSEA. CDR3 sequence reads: CSVSRETHGYTF. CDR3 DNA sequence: TGCAGCGTTTCCAGGGAAACCCATGGCTACACCTTC. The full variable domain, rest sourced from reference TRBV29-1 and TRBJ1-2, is SAVISQKPSRDICQRGTSLTIQCQVDSQVTMMFWYRQQPGQSLTLIATANQGSEATYESGFVIDKFPISRPNLTFSTLTVSNMSPEDSSIYLCSVSRETHGYTFGSGTRLTVV.

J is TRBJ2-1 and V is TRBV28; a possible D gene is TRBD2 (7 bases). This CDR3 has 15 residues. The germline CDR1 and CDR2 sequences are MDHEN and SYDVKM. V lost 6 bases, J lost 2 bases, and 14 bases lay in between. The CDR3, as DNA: TGTGCCAGCAGCCCAAGCGGGACAACCTACAATGAGCAGTTCTTC. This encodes CASSPSGTTYNEQFF.

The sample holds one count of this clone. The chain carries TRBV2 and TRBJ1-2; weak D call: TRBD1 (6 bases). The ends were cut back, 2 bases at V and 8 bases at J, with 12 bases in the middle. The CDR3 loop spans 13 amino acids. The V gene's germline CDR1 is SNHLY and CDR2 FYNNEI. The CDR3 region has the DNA TGTGCCAGCAGTGAAACACGGGGGCAAGGCTACACCTTC. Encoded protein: CASSETRGQGYTF.

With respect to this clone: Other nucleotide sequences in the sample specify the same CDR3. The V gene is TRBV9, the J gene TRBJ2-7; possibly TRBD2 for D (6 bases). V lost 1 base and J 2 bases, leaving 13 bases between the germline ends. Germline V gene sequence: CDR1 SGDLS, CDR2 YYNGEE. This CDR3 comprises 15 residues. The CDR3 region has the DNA TGTGCCAGCAGCGTAACTCGGGACTCGCCCTACGAGCAGTACTTC. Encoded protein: CASSVTRDSPYEQYF. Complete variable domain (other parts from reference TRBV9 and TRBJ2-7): DSGVTQTPKHLITATGQRVTLRCSPRSGDLSVYWYQQSLDQGLQFLIQYYNGEERAKGNILERFSAQQFPDLHSELNLSSLELGDSALYFCASSVTRDSPYEQYFGPGTRLTVT.

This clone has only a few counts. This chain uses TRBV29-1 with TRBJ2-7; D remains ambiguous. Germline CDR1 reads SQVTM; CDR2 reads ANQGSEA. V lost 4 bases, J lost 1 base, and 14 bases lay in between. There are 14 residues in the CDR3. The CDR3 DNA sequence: TGCAGCGTTGTTCGGGCAGCACCATCCTACGAGCAGTACTTC. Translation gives CSVVRAAPSYEQYF.

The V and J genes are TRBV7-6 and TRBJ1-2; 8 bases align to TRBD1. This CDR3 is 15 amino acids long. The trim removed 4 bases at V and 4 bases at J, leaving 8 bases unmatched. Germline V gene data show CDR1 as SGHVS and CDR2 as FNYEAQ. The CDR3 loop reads CASSSRGTGFYGYTF. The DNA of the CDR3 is TGTGCCAGCAGCTCGAGAGGGACAGGCTTCTATGGCTACACCTTC. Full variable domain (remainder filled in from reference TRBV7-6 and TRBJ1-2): GAGVSQSPRYKVTKRGQDVALRCDPISGHVSLYWYRQALGQGPEFLTYFNYEAQQDKSGLPNDRFSAERPEGSISTLTIQRTEQRDSAMYRCASSSRGTGFYGYTFGSGTRLTVV.

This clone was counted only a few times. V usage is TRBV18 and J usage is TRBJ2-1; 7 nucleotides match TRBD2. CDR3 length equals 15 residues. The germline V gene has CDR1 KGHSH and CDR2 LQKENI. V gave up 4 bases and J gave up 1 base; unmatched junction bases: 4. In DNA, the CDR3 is TGTGCCAGCTCACTAACTAGCGATTCCTACAATGAGCAGTTCTTC. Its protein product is CASSLTSDSYNEQFF.

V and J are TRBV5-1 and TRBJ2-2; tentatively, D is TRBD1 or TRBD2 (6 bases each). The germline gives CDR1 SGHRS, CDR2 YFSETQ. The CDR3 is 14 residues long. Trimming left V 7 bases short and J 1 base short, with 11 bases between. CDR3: CASQGGGNTGELFF. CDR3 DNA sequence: TGCGCCAGCCAAGGAGGGGGGAACACCGGGGAGCTGTTTTTT.

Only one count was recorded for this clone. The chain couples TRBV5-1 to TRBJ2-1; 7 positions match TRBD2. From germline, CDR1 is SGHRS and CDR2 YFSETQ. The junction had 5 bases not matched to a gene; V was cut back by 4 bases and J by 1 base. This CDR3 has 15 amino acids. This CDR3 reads CASSTSGVSYNEQFF. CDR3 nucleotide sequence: TGCGCCAGCAGCACCAGCGGGGTATCCTACAATGAGCAGTTCTTC.

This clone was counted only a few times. The DNA of the CDR3 is TGCGCCAGCAGCTTGGTGCAGGGCACTGAAGCTTTCTTT. Amino acids: CASSLVQGTEAFF. This rearrangement joins TRBV5-1 to TRBJ1-1; tentative D call: TRBD1 (5 bases). Germline V gene data show CDR1 as SGHRS and CDR2 as YFSETQ. This CDR3 is 13 amino acids long. The ends were cut back, 0 bases at V and 4 bases at J, with 7 bases in the middle.

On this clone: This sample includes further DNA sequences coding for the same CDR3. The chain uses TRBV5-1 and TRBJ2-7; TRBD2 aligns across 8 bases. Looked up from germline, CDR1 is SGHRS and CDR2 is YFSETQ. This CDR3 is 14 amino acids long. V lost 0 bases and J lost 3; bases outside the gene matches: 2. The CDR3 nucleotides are TGCGCCAGCAGCTTGGGAGCGGGAGTCTACGAGCAGTACTTC. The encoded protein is CASSLGAGVYEQYF.

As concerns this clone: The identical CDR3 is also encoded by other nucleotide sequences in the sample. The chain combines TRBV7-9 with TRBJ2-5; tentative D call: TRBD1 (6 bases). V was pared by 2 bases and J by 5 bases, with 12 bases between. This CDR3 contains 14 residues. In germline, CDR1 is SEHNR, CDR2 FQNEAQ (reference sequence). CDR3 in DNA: TGTGCCAGCAGCTTACTGGGGGCGGTGGAGACCCAGTACTTC. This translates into CASSLLGAVETQYF.

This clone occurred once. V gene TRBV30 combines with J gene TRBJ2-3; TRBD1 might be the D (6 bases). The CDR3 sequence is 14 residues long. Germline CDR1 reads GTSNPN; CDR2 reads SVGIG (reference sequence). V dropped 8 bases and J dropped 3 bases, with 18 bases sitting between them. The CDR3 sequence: CAGARLQGTDTQYF. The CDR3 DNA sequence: TGTGCCGGCGCACGACTACAGGGAACAGATACGCAGTATTTT.

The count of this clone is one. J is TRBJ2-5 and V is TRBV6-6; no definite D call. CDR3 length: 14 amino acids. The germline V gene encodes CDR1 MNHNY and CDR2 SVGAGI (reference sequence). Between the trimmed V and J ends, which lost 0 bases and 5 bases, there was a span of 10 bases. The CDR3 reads CASSYSQSRETQYF. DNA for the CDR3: TGTGCCAGCAGTTACTCGCAGAGTAGGGAGACCCAGTACTTC.

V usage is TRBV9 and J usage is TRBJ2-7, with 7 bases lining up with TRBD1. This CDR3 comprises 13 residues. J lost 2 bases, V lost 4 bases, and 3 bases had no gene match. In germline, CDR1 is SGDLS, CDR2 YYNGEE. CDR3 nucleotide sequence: TGTGCCAGCAGCAGGGACAGACCCTACGAGCAGTACTTC. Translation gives CASSRDRPYEQYF.

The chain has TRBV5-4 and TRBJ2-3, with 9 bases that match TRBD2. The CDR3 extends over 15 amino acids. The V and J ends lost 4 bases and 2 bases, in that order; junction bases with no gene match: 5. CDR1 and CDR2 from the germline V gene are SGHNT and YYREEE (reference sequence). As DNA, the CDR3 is TGTGCCAGCAGCCTTAGCGGGAGTGACACAGATACGCAGTATTTT. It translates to CASSLSGSDTDTQYF.

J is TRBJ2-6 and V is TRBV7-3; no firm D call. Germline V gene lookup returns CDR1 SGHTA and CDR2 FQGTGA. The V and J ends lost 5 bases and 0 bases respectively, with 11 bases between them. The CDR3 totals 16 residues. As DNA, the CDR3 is TGTGCCAGCAGCCGACACGGAAGCTCTGGGGCCAACGTCCTGACTTTC. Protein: CASSRHGSSGANVLTF.

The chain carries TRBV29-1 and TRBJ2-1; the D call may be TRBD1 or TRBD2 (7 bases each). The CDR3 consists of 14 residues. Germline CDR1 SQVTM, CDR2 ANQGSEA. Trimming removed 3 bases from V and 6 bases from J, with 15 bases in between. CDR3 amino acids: CSVDSPGGGNEQFF. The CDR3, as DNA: TGCAGCGTTGACTCCCCAGGGGGGGGCAATGAGCAGTTCTTC.

The CDR3 DNA follows: TGCGCCAGCAGGGCCAACGGGGACACTGAAGCTTTCTTT. It encodes CASRANGDTEAFF. The chain carries TRBV5-1 and TRBJ1-1; no firm D call. Trimming left V 5 bases short and J 3 bases short, with 11 bases between. Germline V gene lookup returns CDR1 SGHRS and CDR2 YFSETQ. The CDR3 length is 13 residues. Based on the CDR3 plus reference TRBV5-1 and TRBJ1-1, the full variable domain is KAGVTQTPRYLIKTRGQQVTLSCSPISGHRSVSWYQQTPGQGLQFLFEYFSETQRNKGNFPGRFSGRQFSNSRSEMNVSTLELGDSALYLCASRANGDTEAFFGQGTRLTVV.